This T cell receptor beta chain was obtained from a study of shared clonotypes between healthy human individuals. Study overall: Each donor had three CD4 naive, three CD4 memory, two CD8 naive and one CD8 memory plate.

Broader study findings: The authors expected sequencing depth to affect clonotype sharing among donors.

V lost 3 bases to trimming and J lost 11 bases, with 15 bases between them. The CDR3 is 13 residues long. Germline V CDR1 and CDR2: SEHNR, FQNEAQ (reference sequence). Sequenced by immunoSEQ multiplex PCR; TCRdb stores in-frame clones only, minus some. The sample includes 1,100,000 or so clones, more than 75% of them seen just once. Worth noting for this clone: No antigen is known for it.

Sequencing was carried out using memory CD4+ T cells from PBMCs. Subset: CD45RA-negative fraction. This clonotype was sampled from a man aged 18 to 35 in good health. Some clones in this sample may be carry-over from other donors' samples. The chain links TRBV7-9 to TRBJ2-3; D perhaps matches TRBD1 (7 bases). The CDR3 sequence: CASSLQGGSGQYF. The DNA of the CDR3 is TGTGCCAGCAGCTTGCAGGGGGGCAGCGGGCAGTATTTT.